This T cell receptor beta chain was found in a study of chemoradiotherapy in HPV16-positive cancers. Assay used: immunoSEQ multiplex PCR; TCRdb lists only in-frame clones, some missing. Of 6,000 or so clones detected, around 72% appear once; the ten largest clones hold roughly 11%. To note about this clone: The antigen remains unidentified.

Regarding the study as a whole: For HPV16-positive patients, expanding HPV-responsive T cells associated with longer recurrence-free survival. Candidate HPV-specific clones and E7-related TCR motifs grew in tumor during treatment. The functional HPV-specific definition rests on just a couple of HPV16-positive patients.

Germline V gene lookup returns CDR1 SGHRS and CDR2 YFSETQ. The CDR3 is 13 amino acids. V lost 4 bases and J 5 bases, leaving 13 bases between the germline ends. Over chemoradiotherapy, repertoires were sampled more than once. Sample collection was performed from a patient who underwent chemoradiotherapy. This sequence was found in a human donor with HPV-associated anogenital cancer. This chain links TRBV5-1 with TRBJ2-7; D unclear. CDR3 DNA sequence: TGCGCCAGCAGCCGGATTGGGGTCCACGAGCAGTACTTC. Its protein product is CASSRIGVHEQYF.